Following are 18 T cell receptor beta chains from one sample sequenced in a study of cytomegalovirus exposure and HLA in healthy donors (dated by TCRdb to about 2017). Library preparation used the immunoSEQ multiplex PCR assay. For the multiplex PCR, a mixture combining 60 forward primers for TCR Vbeta segments and 13 reverse primers for TCR Jbeta segments was used. TCRdb provides this immuneACCESS table in a form limited to in-frame rearrangements. Some clones are lacking; in checked studies, under half of them reflect an unresolved V gene, and why the rest are absent is not known. This sample gives 110,000 to 150,000 clones in total; over 80% of them show up just once. About 3.7% of the sample is in the top ten clones. The sample was PBMCs. These receptors all come from a male donor in good health and CMV-seronegative.

The table lists this clone with a few counts. The chain carries TRBV5-1 and TRBJ2-5; 8 nucleotides match TRBD1. CDR3 size: 14 residues. Germline loops: CDR1 SGHRS, CDR2 YFSETQ. V shed 3 bases, J shed 5 bases, and the junction held 6 bases outside the gene matches. This CDR3 is CASSSQGAKETQYF. DNA for the CDR3: TGCGCCAGCAGCTCTCAGGGGGCGAAGGAGACCCAGTACTTC.

The genes are TRBV15 and TRBJ2-7; 10 nucleotides align to TRBD1. The length of the CDR3 is 14 residues. J lost 3 bases, V lost 5 bases, and 4 bases had no gene match. From germline, CDR1 is LNHNV and CDR2 YYDKDF (reference sequence). CDR3 DNA sequence: TGTGCCACCAGCGCGGGACAGGGGCTCTACGAGCAGTACTTC. Encoded protein: CATSAGQGLYEQYF.

The chain joins TRBV9 to TRBJ1-1; a possible D gene is TRBD1 (5 bases). The ends were cut back, 0 bases at V and 11 bases at J, with 14 bases in the middle. The length of the CDR3 is 13 residues. The germline CDR1 and CDR2 sequences are SGDLS and YYNGEE. The CDR3 DNA is TGTGCCAGCAGCGTAGATTGGGGGGGGTCGGCTTTCTTT. It encodes CASSVDWGGSAFF.

CDR3 nucleotide sequence: TGTGCCAGCAGTGAGAGGGGGCTGGGGAGCAAGGATGGCTACACCTTC. This sequence encodes CASSERGLGSKDGYTF. This chain uses TRBV2 with TRBJ1-2; the match to TRBD1 covers 7 bases. The ends lost 3 bases at V and 6 bases at J; junction bases unmatched: 13. The CDR3 is made up of 16 amino acids. In germline, CDR1 is SNHLY, CDR2 FYNNEI.

The rearrangement joins TRBV18 to TRBJ2-7, with D perhaps TRBD1 (5 bases). Trimming left V 2 bases short and J 6 bases short, with 17 bases between. CDR1 and CDR2 (germline): KGHSH, LQKENI. CDR3 length equals 15 residues. The CDR3 is CASSPVGRSSGEQYF. The CDR3 nucleotides read TGTGCCAGCTCACCAGTGGGGCGAAGCTCTGGCGAGCAGTACTTC.

The CDR3 loop reads CASSPGTGFAETQYF. CDR3 nucleotides: TGCGCCAGCAGTCCCGGGACAGGGTTCGCTGAGACCCAGTACTTC. The V and J genes are TRBV23-1 and TRBJ2-5; 9 bases agree with TRBD1. TRBV23-1 is reported as an ORF; its role is uncertain. The V and J ends lost 4 bases and 5 bases, in that order; junction bases with no gene match: 8. The CDR3 extends over 15 amino acids.

J is TRBJ1-1 and V is TRBV11-2; D may be TRBD1 (5 bases). Trimming took off 0 bases at V and 5 bases at J, with 19 bases between the two ends. This CDR3 region has 17 residues. Germline V gene sequence: CDR1 SGHAT, CDR2 FQNNGV. The CDR3 DNA follows: TGTGCCAGCAGCTTAGATTTTTTCAGGGAAGGTGGGACTGAAGCTTTCTTT. This gives the protein CASSLDFFREGGTEAFF.

V usage is TRBV6-1 and J usage is TRBJ2-2, with 11 positions matching TRBD2. CDR3 size: 15 residues. From germline, CDR1 is MNHNS and CDR2 SASEGT. J was trimmed by 6 bases and V by 2 bases; bases with no gene match: 2. CDR3 sequence: CASSENSGGAGELFF. Here the CDR3 DNA reads TGTGCCAGCAGTGAAAATAGCGGGGGGGCCGGGGAGCTGTTTTTT.

Remarks on this clone: An end of the junction differs from the germline gene, which may be a read error. The chain uses TRBV7-3 and TRBJ2-3; D gene uncertain. Germline V CDR1 and CDR2: SGHTA, FQGTGA. This CDR3 is built from 14 residues. DNA of the CDR3: TGTTCCAGCAGCTTAGGGCCCTTGACAGATACGCAGTATTTT. Its translation: CSSSLGPLTDTQYF.

This clone turned up a few times. V gene TRBV2 combines with J gene TRBJ2-1, with 10 bases identical to TRBD2. The CDR3 covers 16 residues. Germline trimming cut 2 bases from V and 8 bases from J; bases unmatched to any gene: 9. From germline, CDR1 is SNHLY and CDR2 FYNNEI. CDR3 region: CASSETGLAGVDEQFF. DNA for the CDR3: TGTGCCAGCAGTGAAACAGGTCTAGCGGGAGTGGATGAGCAGTTCTTC.

V is TRBV19 and J is TRBJ2-7; TRBD2 agrees at 11 bases. This CDR3 has 18 residues. Germline assignment: CDR1 LNHDA and CDR2 SQIVND (reference sequence). J gave up 5 bases and V 6 bases, and 18 bases lay outside the gene matches. The CDR3 here is CASSSLQGTSGLTDEQYF. CDR3 sequence (DNA): TGTGCCAGTAGCTCTCTCCAGGGGACTAGCGGATTGACGGACGAGCAGTACTTC.

This sequence joins TRBV9 and TRBJ2-1, with D perhaps matching TRBD2 (5 bases). This CDR3 contains 16 residues. V lost 0 bases, J lost 6 bases, and 16 bases lay in between. Germline-derived CDR1 and CDR2 are SGDLS and YYNGEE. In nucleotides, the CDR3 is TGTGCCAGCAGCGTAGTAGACGGCGGGTTCGGCAATGAGCAGTTCTTC. It codes for CASSVVDGGFGNEQFF.

This rearrangement joins TRBV7-2 to TRBJ2-5; possible D gene TRBD1, 5 bases. Judging by the DNA end, TRBJ2-7 fits better; the J call may be wrong. From germline, CDR1 is SGHTA and CDR2 FQGNSA. The CDR3 is made up of 14 amino acids. CDR3 protein: CASSLQSGSYEQYF. CDR3 nucleotides: TGTGCCAGCAGCTTACAATCAGGGTCCTACGAGCAGTACTTC.

In DNA, the CDR3 is TGTGCCAGCAGCGTAGCTGGTAGCGGGGGTGGTGAGCAGTTCTTC. Residues: CASSVAGSGGGEQFF. V is TRBV9 and J is TRBJ2-1; TRBD2 matches 9 bases. V dropped 0 bases and J dropped 9; count of bases not matched to a gene: 7. The CDR3 covers 15 residues. Germline-derived CDR1 and CDR2 are SGDLS and YYNGEE. Together with reference TRBV9 and TRBJ2-1, the CDR3 gives the full variable domain: DSGVTQTPKHLITATGQRVTLRCSPRSGDLSVYWYQQSLDQGLQFLIQYYNGEERAKGNILERFSAQQFPDLHSELNLSSLELGDSALYFCASSVAGSGGGEQFFGPGTRLTVL.

This clone was seen only once. The chain recombines TRBV9 with TRBJ2-2, with D perhaps TRBD1 (6 bases). Deletions cut 0 bases from V and 6 bases from J, with 12 bases between. Germline loops: CDR1 SGDLS, CDR2 YYNGEE. CDR3 length: 15 amino acids. CDR3 region: CASSVDLRGPGELFF. CDR3 DNA sequence: TGTGCCAGCAGCGTAGATCTCAGGGGCCCCGGGGAGCTGTTTTTT.

The CDR3: CASSQEWEETEAFF. For the CDR3, the DNA is TGCGCCAGCAGCCAAGAGTGGGAGGAGACTGAAGCTTTCTTT. The chain couples TRBV4-3 to TRBJ1-1; D gene uncertain. Trimming removed 0 bases at V and 5 bases at J, with 10 bases between. The CDR3 runs to 14 residues. CDR1 and CDR2 from the germline V gene are LGHNA and YSLEER.

This clone is a singleton in its sample. The chain uses TRBV4-2 and TRBJ1-1; maybe TRBD1 (5 bases). Per germline, CDR1 LGHNA and CDR2 YNFKEQ. The CDR3 spans 16 residues. Deletions cut 4 bases from V and 1 base from J, with 16 bases between. CDR3 protein: CASSRGANLQNTEAFF. The CDR3 DNA sequence: TGTGCCAGCAGCCGCGGGGCCAACCTTCAGAACACTGAAGCTTTCTTT.

The chain recombines TRBV18 with TRBJ2-7; D remains unclear. Germline CDR1 is KGHSH and CDR2 is LQKENI. This CDR3 contains 14 residues. V lost 3 bases to trimming and J lost 3 bases, with 12 bases between them. In nucleotides, the CDR3 is TGTGCCAGCTCACCCTCCCCAGAGGTCTACGAGCAGTACTTC. This sequence encodes CASSPSPEVYEQYF.